The present T cell receptor beta chain was sequenced within a study of blood T cell repertoires in COVID-19. At the level of the study: The analysed material was cDNA or gDNA that came from T cells, B-cell-depleted T cells, or PBMCs.

Germline V gene data show CDR1 as MNHEY and CDR2 as SMNVEV (reference sequence). The CDR3 covers 15 residues. The germline V and J ends were trimmed by 4 bases and 5 bases, with 14 bases remaining between them. Sequencing used immunoSEQ multiplex PCR; TCRdb keeps in-frame clones, though not all of them. The sample shows around 140,000 clones, around 85% of them seen only once. This sequence originates from a woman aged 80 or over with acute or convalescent COVID-19. The chain links TRBV27 to TRBJ1-4, with a tentative D call TRBD1 (5 bases). Sequenced input: peripheral blood. CDR3 region: CASSSLGAGNEKLFF. As DNA, the CDR3 is TGTGCCAGCAGTTCCCTAGGGGCCGGGAATGAAAAACTGTTTTTT.